This paragraph reports one T cell receptor (beta chain). Its antigen is unknown. The sample belongs to a study of T cell responses to AZD1222 COVID-19 vaccine. Study-wide results and limits: Just 5 to 7 AZD1222 recipients tested seropositive at baseline.

The CDR3 length is 15 residues. CDR1 SNHLY and CDR2 FYNNEI come from the germline V gene. With 3 bases clipped from V and 7 bases from J, the junction kept 5 bases outside the gene matches. Libraries were prepared by immunoSEQ multiplex PCR; TCRdb keeps only in-frame clonotypes and omits some of them. The sample lists about 120,000 clones; roughly 90% were seen once. This material consisted of peripheral blood, taken on day 0 of AZD1222 vaccination. The chain employs TRBV2 and TRBJ2-1, with 11 bases aligning to TRBD1. The TCR was taken from an adult in good health. The CDR3 is CASSDRTGGWNEQFF. The CDR3, as DNA: TGTGCCAGCAGTGACCGGACAGGGGGCTGGAATGAGCAGTTCTTC.